This TCR beta chain derives from a study of blood T cells in healthy people across ages. Donors gave about 10 milliliters of peripheral blood apiece. Using a J-beta primer mix together with a sample-barcoded 5' primer, a second PCR was run for about 6 to 11 cycles. One entry per CDR3 protein, called by TCRdb with MiXCR from the 5' RACE reads. The data hold 1.2 million to 1.5 million distinct CDR3 sequences, with around 39% observed a single time. This CDR3 has 18 amino acids. Trimming took 2 bases from V and 4 from J, leaving 21 bases between them. The receptor's source is a woman between 18 and 29 years old in good health. This chain links TRBV12-3 or TRBV12-4 with TRBJ1-5; a possible D gene is TRBD1 (5 bases). The sample consisted of blood. Written as DNA, the CDR3 is TGTGCCAGCAGTTTATATCAGGGAGGAATTCAAGGAAATCAGCCCCAGCATTTT. Translated: CASSLYQGGIQGNQPQHF.